This T cell receptor beta chain was documented in a study of response to subunit inactivated influenza vaccine. Study results and caveats: The authors proposed limited new T cell recruitment per seasonal influenza vaccination.

TCRdb re-called the RT-PCR reads with MiXCR, one entry per CDR3 protein. Altogether hundreds of thousands of distinct CDR3 sequences are present, approximately 17% being singletons, with the ten largest covering approximately 11%. This clonotype was picked up a small number of times. Its cognate antigen is unknown. The V gene's germline CDR1 is DFQATT and CDR2 SNEGSKA (reference sequence). The length of the CDR3 is 16 residues. V lost 5 bases to trimming and J lost 7 bases; unmatched junction nucleotides: 13. The origin of this receptor is a man aged 45-65 years who received an inactivated influenza vaccine. J is TRBJ1-6 and V is TRBV20-1; TRBD1 matches 8 bases. The sequenced sample was PBMCs from blood, obtained 5 to 6 days after vaccination. The CDR3 DNA reads as TGCAGTGCTCCAGGGGCGACAGGGGTTCTGAATTCACCCCTCCACTTT. This encodes CSAPGATGVLNSPLHF.